This T cell receptor (beta chain) was profiled in a study of blood T cell repertoires in COVID-19. At the level of the study: There were acute and convalescent COVID-19 samples, and they came from the United States, Italy and Spain. From T cells, B-cell-depleted T cells, or PBMCs came the material, which was cDNA or gDNA.

Under the authors' procedure: Researchers report that nucleated cell counts were estimated from reference gene primer amplification. Using immunoSEQ multiplex PCR, the repertoire was profiled, and TCRdb retains in-frame clones only, with some absent. V, J and clone size are taken as reported in that table, and D and trimming were inferred from the DNA itself. The sample gives roughly 74,000 clones, roughly four fifths of which show up once; about 35% is in the top ten. The CDR3 totals 14 residues. V shed 5 bases and J shed 5 bases, with 15 bases lying between them. Germline V gene data show CDR1 as SGHTA and CDR2 as FQGTGA.

This TCR derives from a man between 65 and 79 years old with acute or convalescent COVID-19. The J gene is TRBJ1-2, the V gene TRBV7-3, with D possibly matching TRBD1 (6 bases). Material: peripheral blood. The CDR3 nucleotides read TGTGCCAGCAGCCCAAATGGGGGCTCGTATGGCTACACCTTC. The encoded protein is CASSPNGGSYGYTF.